The 21 T cell receptor beta chains given below trace back to one sample, sequenced in a study of T cell changes during pregnancy in multiple sclerosis. Produced via immunoSEQ multiplex PCR; TCRdb's table is partial and in-frame only. The table shows about 50,000 clones, with about 93% occurring only once. The sequencing used CD4+ T cells from peripheral blood mononuclear cells, collected in the second trimester of pregnancy. These receptors originate from a female donor with multiple sclerosis, enrolled in a pregnancy study.

This chain's CDR3 is CASSSGGSSYEQYF. The CDR3, as DNA: TGTGCCAGCAGTAGCGGGGGCAGCTCCTACGAGCAGTACTTC. V and J are TRBV6-1 and TRBJ2-7; TRBD2 matches at 8 bases. Germline CDR1 MNHNS, CDR2 SASEGT. After removal of 5 bases from V and 0 bases from J, the junction contained 3 bases not matched to a gene. CDR3 size: 14 residues.

V gene TRBV29-1 combines with J gene TRBJ2-1, with 9 nucleotides matching TRBD1. The V gene's germline CDR1 is SQVTM and CDR2 ANQGSEA. The CDR3 is 12 residues long. J was trimmed by 9 bases and V by 6 bases; bases with no gene match: 6. The CDR3 loop reads CSVGQGIGEQFF. As DNA, the CDR3 is TGCAGCGTGGGACAGGGAATAGGTGAGCAGTTCTTC.

The chain links TRBV28 to TRBJ2-7, with D perhaps TRBD2 (7 bases). Germline V gene sequence: CDR1 MDHEN, CDR2 SYDVKM. V lost 7 bases to trimming and J lost 6 bases, with 10 bases between them. The CDR3 sequence is 11 residues long. The CDR3 bases are TGTGCCAGCACGCGGGGGCGCGAGCAGTACTTC. Translation gives CASTRGREQYF.

This sequence joins TRBV2 and TRBJ1-1; tentative D call: TRBD1 (6 bases). The CDR3 spans 16 residues. V shed 7 bases and J shed 5 bases, with 23 bases lying between them. The germline V gene has CDR1 SNHLY and CDR2 FYNNEI. This CDR3 is CASTAPLGASITEAFF. Here the CDR3 DNA reads TGTGCCAGCACCGCCCCATTGGGGGCCAGTATAACTGAAGCTTTCTTT.

The chain employs TRBV5-1 and TRBJ2-1; 10 nucleotides line up with TRBD2. Trimming at V came to 3 bases and at J to 2 bases, leaving 8 bases not matched to a gene. CDR1 and CDR2 (germline): SGHRS, YFSETQ. This CDR3 has 17 amino acids. CDR3 sequence: CASSSLPAGGPYNEQFF. The CDR3 DNA reads TGCGCCAGCAGCTCGCTCCCAGCGGGAGGGCCCTACAATGAGCAGTTCTTC. Full variable domain (remainder filled in from reference TRBV5-1 and TRBJ2-1): KAGVTQTPRYLIKTRGQQVTLSCSPISGHRSVSWYQQTPGQGLQFLFEYFSETQRNKGNFPGRFSGRQFSNSRSEMNVSTLELGDSALYLCASSSLPAGGPYNEQFFGPGTRLTVL.

The count of this clone is one. The rearrangement joins TRBV5-4 to TRBJ1-1; TRBD1 aligns across 9 bases. J lost 0 bases, V lost 3 bases, and 18 bases had no gene match. There are 20 residues in the CDR3. The V gene's germline CDR1 is SGHNT and CDR2 YYREEE (reference sequence). Here the CDR3 reads CASSSPATVPGQGMNTEAFF. In DNA form, the CDR3 reads TGTGCCAGCAGCTCCCCAGCCACTGTCCCGGGACAGGGAATGAACACTGAAGCTTTCTTT.

The chain joins TRBV6-5 to TRBJ1-1; no firm D call. Deletions cut 6 bases from V and 7 bases from J, with 21 bases between. The CDR3 is 15 residues long. Germline V gene lookup returns CDR1 MNHEY and CDR2 SVGAGI. CDR3 residues: CASRTLDGMGSEAFF. The DNA for the CDR3 is TGTGCCAGCAGGACACTCGACGGAATGGGCAGTGAAGCTTTCTTT.

V usage is TRBV27 and J usage is TRBJ2-7, with D unresolved. Deletions cut 6 bases from V and 2 bases from J, with 11 bases between. CDR3 length equals 13 residues. The germline V gene has CDR1 MNHEY and CDR2 SMNVEV (reference sequence). As DNA, the CDR3 is TGTGCCAGCAGCCCTGGCGGAGCCTACGAGCAGTACTTC. It yields the protein CASSPGGAYEQYF.

This chain links TRBV5-4 with TRBJ1-2; TRBD1 matches at 8 bases. The germline V gene encodes CDR1 SGHNT and CDR2 YYREEE (reference sequence). V lost 1 base, J lost 7 bases, and 9 bases stayed unmatched. The CDR3 runs 15 residues. In DNA form, the CDR3 reads TGTGCCAGCAGCTTGCCGCAGGGGGCGCCTGGTGGCTACACCTTC. Protein sequence: CASSLPQGAPGGYTF.

V and J are TRBV5-1 and TRBJ2-3, with TRBD2 as a possible D gene (6 bases). The germline gives CDR1 SGHRS, CDR2 YFSETQ. Trimming took 3 bases from V and 2 from J, leaving 13 bases between them. This CDR3 spans 15 amino acids. The CDR3, as DNA: TGCGCCAGCAGCTCCCAAGGACTATCCACAGATACGCAGTATTTT. Translation: CASSSQGLSTDTQYF.

The chain recombines TRBV5-1 with TRBJ2-5; D might be TRBD2 (6 bases). The germline gives CDR1 SGHRS, CDR2 YFSETQ. V lost 4 bases and J lost 1, with 14 bases in between. The CDR3 is 15 amino acids. The DNA for the CDR3 is TGCGCCAGCAGCGCCGAGATGGGGGGCCAAGAGACCCAGTACTTC. It encodes CASSAEMGGQETQYF.

This clone was detected once. V gene TRBV7-3 combines with J gene TRBJ2-7; a possible D gene is TRBD2 (5 bases). Germline-derived CDR1 and CDR2 are SGHTA and FQGTGA. The CDR3 runs to 13 residues. V was trimmed by 2 bases and J by 8 bases, leaving 13 bases between them. For the CDR3, the DNA is TGTGCCAGCAGCTTAGACTATCCCTCAAAGCAGTACTTC. The encoded protein is CASSLDYPSKQYF. Full variable domain (outside the CDR3, taken from reference TRBV7-3 and TRBJ2-7): GAGVSQTPSNKVTEKGKYVELRCDPISGHTALYWYRQSLGQGPEFLIYFQGTGAADDSGLPNDRFFAVRPEGSVSTLKIQRTERGDSAVYLCASSLDYPSKQYFGPGTRLTVT.

The chain carries TRBV5-5 and TRBJ1-5; D ambiguous. Trimming stripped 0 bases from V and 5 bases from J, with 6 bases between. From germline, CDR1 is SGHKS and CDR2 YYEKEE (reference sequence). This CDR3 has 13 residues. The DNA for the CDR3 is TGTGCCAGCAGCTTGGGACGGGATCAGCCCCAGCATTTT. Amino acids: CASSLGRDQPQHF.

The CDR3 DNA reads as TGTGCCACCAGCAGCCCCACCAGTCCAACAGATACGCAGTATTTT. Amino acid sequence: CATSSPTSPTDTQYF. The gene calls are TRBV15 and TRBJ2-3; D gene unclear. The CDR3 spans 15 residues. Germline V gene sequence: CDR1 LNHNV, CDR2 YYDKDF (reference sequence). Trimming left V 3 bases short and J 3 bases short, with 13 bases between.

The rearrangement links TRBV7-9 to TRBJ2-5, with TRBD1 matching over 8 bases. V lost 5 bases to trimming and J lost 3 bases; unmatched junction nucleotides: 14. The CDR3 runs 17 residues. Looked up from germline, CDR1 is SEHNR and CDR2 is FQNEAQ (reference sequence). This chain's CDR3 is CASSRSDRAGGEETQYF. The CDR3 DNA reads TGTGCCAGCAGCCGATCGGACAGGGCTGGAGGGGAAGAGACCCAGTACTTC.

V gene TRBV9 combines with J gene TRBJ2-3; TRBD2 matches at 10 bases. V lost 2 bases, J lost 2 bases, and 5 bases stayed unmatched. The CDR3 has 16 residues. CDR1 SGDLS and CDR2 YYNGEE come from the germline V gene. CDR3 nucleotides: TGTGCCAGCAGCGTCAGAGGACTAGCGGTCACAGATACGCAGTATTTT. Translation: CASSVRGLAVTDTQYF.

CDR3 DNA: TGTGCCAGCAGCCCGGGAGTGTCGGGGGACAATTCACCCCTCCACTTT. Its protein product is CASSPGVSGDNSPLHF. The rearrangement joins TRBV9 to TRBJ1-6; TRBD1 is a possible D gene (5 bases). The V gene lost 4 bases and the J gene lost 7 bases, with 18 bases spanning the gap. The CDR3 totals 16 residues. In germline, CDR1 is SGDLS, CDR2 YYNGEE.

The chain carries TRBV5-3 and TRBJ2-3; possible D gene TRBD2, 5 bases. TRBV5-3 is flagged as an ORF with uncertain function. The CDR3 runs to 14 residues. Trimming stripped 7 bases from V and 3 bases from J, with 15 bases between. The CDR3 nucleotides are TGTGCCAGAGCGGAGGATAGCCTTACAGATACGCAGTATTTT. Its translation is CARAEDSLTDTQYF.

The chain couples TRBV29-1 to TRBJ2-3; maybe TRBD2 (6 bases). The CDR3 length is 12 residues. Germline values: CDR1 SQVTM, CDR2 ANQGSEA. V lost 3 bases and J 10 bases, leaving 14 bases between the germline ends. This CDR3 reads CSVEGASGAQYF. CDR3 nucleotides: TGCAGCGTTGAGGGAGCTTCGGGGGCGCAGTATTTT.

This clone was counted a few times. The chain combines TRBV6-5 with TRBJ2-7, with 7 bases that match TRBD1. This CDR3 is 15 amino acids long. Germline V gene lookup returns CDR1 MNHEY and CDR2 SVGAGI. V trimming: 6 bases; J trimming: 2 bases; junction bases outside the gene matches: 10. The CDR3 sequence: CASRLRQGTAYEQYF. CDR3 coding DNA: TGTGCCAGCAGGCTTCGACAGGGCACAGCCTACGAGCAGTACTTC.

V gene TRBV10-3 combines with J gene TRBJ1-2; no clear D. The V end lost 2 bases, the J end lost 7 bases, and 8 bases lay between the germline ends. There are 12 residues in the CDR3. Germline V gene sequence: CDR1 ENHRY, CDR2 SYGVKD. CDR3 in DNA: TGTGCCATCAGTGAGAGGGAGGGTGGCTACACCTTC. This gives the protein CAISEREGGYTF.